This T cell receptor (beta chain) was sequenced during a study of blood T cell repertoires in COVID-19. Generated by immunoSEQ multiplex PCR, the TCRdb table keeps only in-frame clones and is missing some. Among under 150,000 clones listed, 80% to 85% were seen once. Trimming removed 6 bases at V and 0 bases at J, with 12 bases between. Germline V gene sequence: CDR1 MNHEY, CDR2 SVGAGI. The CDR3 consists of 15 residues. The sequenced sample was peripheral blood. This receptor was identified in a man in his fifties or sixties with acute or convalescent COVID-19. The rearrangement joins TRBV6-5 to TRBJ1-5; D may be TRBD1 (5 bases). As DNA, the CDR3 is TGTGCCAGCAGGGTAGTGGGGGGTAGCAATCAGCCCCAGCATTTT. Translating gives CASRVVGGSNQPQHF.